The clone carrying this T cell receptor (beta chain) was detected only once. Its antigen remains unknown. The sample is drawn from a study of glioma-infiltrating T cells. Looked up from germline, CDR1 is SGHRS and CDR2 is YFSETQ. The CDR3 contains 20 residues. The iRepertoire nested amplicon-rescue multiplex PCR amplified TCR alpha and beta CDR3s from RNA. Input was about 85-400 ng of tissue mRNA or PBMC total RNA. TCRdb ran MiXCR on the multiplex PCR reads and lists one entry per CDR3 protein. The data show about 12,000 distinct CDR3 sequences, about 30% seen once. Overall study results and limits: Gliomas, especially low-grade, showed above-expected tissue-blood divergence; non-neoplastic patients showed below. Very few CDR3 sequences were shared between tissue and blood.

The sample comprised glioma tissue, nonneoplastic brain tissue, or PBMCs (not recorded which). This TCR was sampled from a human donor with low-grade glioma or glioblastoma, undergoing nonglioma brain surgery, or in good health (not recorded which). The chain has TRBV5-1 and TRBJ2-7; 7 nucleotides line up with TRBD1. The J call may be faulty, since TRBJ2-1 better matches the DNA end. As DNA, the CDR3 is TGCGCCAGCAGCCTCCCTCCTCCGACAGGGCTGAGGTGGTATGGTGTTGAGCAGTTCTTC. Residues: CASSLPPPTGLRWYGVEQFF.